The TCR beta chain under discussion was sequenced for a study of follicular helper T cells after annual influenza vaccination (dated by TCRdb to the late 2010s). With regard to the full study: Blood was collected on days 0, 7 and 28 after each seasonal influenza vaccination. Multi-year samples were obtained from roughly 6 subjects, with two vaccination seasons covered for a few subjects and three seasons covered for two subjects. To look at recall of cTfh clones, some subjects were tracked through successive annual vaccinations covering the 2013-2014, 2014-2015 and 2015-2016 seasons. The 2013-2014 samples were cryopreserved, while the 2015 samples were processed right after collection. One week after vaccination, a second recruited cohort of 12 to 13 subjects (Table S1) displayed a similar ICOS+CD38+ cTfh response.

Receptor libraries were prepared by the immunoSEQ multiplex PCR assay. Adaptive Biotechnologies handled the TCRB amplification, library preparation, sequencing and preliminary bioinformatics at Survey level resolution. For TCRB sequencing, genomic DNA from the sorted cTfh populations was amplified by multiplex PCR. The authors' pipeline ran thus. Clonality was computed in R as 1 minus normalized Shannon entropy; the Gini index was calculated with the R package ineq. The overlap score was defined as the summed counts of shared sequences divided by the total counts of all sequences in both compared samples. Significance of shared clonotypes was assessed by Fisher's exact test, with a theoretical repertoire of 10^7 TCRB sequences assumed. Here the immuneACCESS table is served through TCRdb, limited to in-frame sequences with V and J called. Missing clones are a known gap in these copies; in checked studies unresolved V genes cover under half, and the rest lacks a known reason. V and J calls and clone size follow that table, whereas D and trimming were derived from the DNA. The sample table records 5,500 to 6,500 clones; roughly 85% of these occur just once. The ten top clones hold 0.85% to 1.2% of the sample.

Results and caveats for the whole study, not just this receptor: Day 7 ICOS+CD38+ clones were most often found later in ICOS-CD38- cTfh, suggesting that subset may serve as a memory reservoir. ICOS+CD38+ cTfh clonality correlated with the frequency of that population, and its change correlated with the change in circulating plasmablast frequency. With successive annual vaccinations, a recurrent oligoclonal ICOS+CD38+ cTfh response was recalled, and this response contained tetramer and AIM influenza-specific clonotypes. Because only roughly 10-20% of the analyzed cells gave productive TCRB sequences, there was no way to sample rare clonotypes.

Per the germline V gene, MNHNS is the CDR1 and SASEGT is the CDR2. Including the terminal cysteine and phenylalanine, the CDR3 comprises 12 residues. The DNA shown is the 36-base CDR3, in frame from base 1. The junction carries 17 bases between V and J, which are trimmed by 8 bases and 10 bases respectively. In the case of this clone: Its cognate antigen has yet to be identified. Per-base qualities were not stored, and no clone one base away is much larger.

Taken with the paper, the label for time point translates to: 2015-2016 season, pre-vaccination. Adults were given seasonal inactivated influenza vaccine (Fluvarix), and sorted blood CD4 subsets were followed by TCRB sequencing before and after vaccination. To be eligible, subjects had to be community-dwelling and could not have received an influenza vaccine during the previous 6 months. Exclusions included influenza vaccine contraindications, substance abuse, HIV/AIDS, active malignancy, immunomodulatory medication and active illness such as respiratory infection. At each time point, somewhere between roughly 40 and 110 mL of blood was taken. Circulating Tfh were defined as non-naive CD4+CXCR5+PD-1+ cells and sorted into ICOS+CD38+ and ICOS-CD38- fractions. Ficoll-Paque PLUS or SepMate separation was used to isolate PBMC. Before DNA was extracted, the cell subsets were sorted from PBMC using a BD FACS Aria.

This sequence was found in an adult who received the influenza vaccine. The chain links TRBV6-1 with TRBJ1-1, with TRBD1 tentatively as D gene (6 bases match). The sequencing here drew on CXCR5+ CD38- circulating T follicular helper cells from blood, taken on the day of influenza vaccination. The sample's cell subset or site label, in plain terms: circulating Tfh, non-naive CD4+CXCR5+PD-1+ (ICOS+CD38+ or ICOS-CD38-). Read as DNA, the sequence is TGTGCCAGCGAACAGGGCACACGTGGAGCTTTCTTT. It encodes CASEQGTRGAFF.